The subject of this entry is one TCR beta chain. What it recognizes is unknown. This sample stems from a study of T-cell memory formation after mild COVID-19. cDNA libraries for TCR alpha and TCR beta, carrying sample barcodes and UMIs, came from 5'RACE with constant-segment primers. Each CDR3 protein is one row after TCRdb ran MiXCR on the 5' RACE reads. Among over 350,000 distinct CDR3 sequences listed, 20% to 25% were seen once. Overall study findings and caveats: Whereas later expanders leaned CD4+, clones contracting day 15 to 85 showed a balanced CD4/CD8 makeup. Largely, contracting CD4+ clones fell within CM and EM, and contracting CD8+ clones within EMRA.

The CDR3 consists of 16 residues. Looked up from germline, CDR1 is LNHDA and CDR2 is SQIVND (reference sequence). Trimming removed 7 bases from V and 0 bases from J; junction bases left unmatched: 7. The rearrangement links TRBV19 to TRBJ2-2, with 8 bases aligning to TRBD1. The TCR originated in an adult woman who had mild COVID-19 (a few samples of this study predate the infection). Cell type and time point are not known. Sequences were obtained from PBMCs or a T cell subset sorted from them (not recorded which). The CDR3 DNA is TGTGCCAGTACCCTATACAGGGGGGCGAACACCGGGGAGCTGTTTTTT. Encoded protein: CASTLYRGANTGELFF.